This is a list of T cell receptor beta chains from one sample in a study of blood T cell repertoires in COVID-19. Generated by immunoSEQ multiplex PCR, the TCRdb table keeps only in-frame clones and is missing some. This sample has fewer than 700,000 clones; about 88% occur once, and the top ten carry 7.5% to 9%. Sequencing used peripheral blood. The receptors derive from a woman aged 45-65 years with COVID-19, enrolled during active disease. Both conserved end residues are part of each CDR3. The D gene is left open where the match is weak. Only part of the rows carry a size: once, few, many, or a class if the clone is expanded.

. | TRBJ2-1 | . | TRBV28 | 20 | TGTGCCAGCAGTGCCCCCCCGGGGGCGCGGGGGACGAGCTCCTACAATGAGCAGTTCTTC | CASSAPPGARGTSSYNEQFF
. | TRBJ1-3 | . | TRBV7-6 | 16 | TGTGCCAGCAGCCTTAGTACGGGGGGAGAGTTAAACACCATATATTTT | CASSLSTGGELNTIYF
. | TRBJ2-1 | . | TRBV5-1 | 12 | TGCGCCAGCAGCCCCAGGGGGGATGAGCAGTTCTTC | CASSPRGDEQFF
few | TRBJ2-7 | . | TRBV5-1 | 15 | TGCGCCAGCAGCTTAAGCACACAGGGCTCCTACGAGCAGTACTTC | CASSLSTQGSYEQYF
. | TRBJ1-2 | . | TRBV12-3/TRBV12-4 | 13 | TGTGCCAGCAGTTTAACTCTCCCACGAGGCTACACCTTC | CASSLTLPRGYTF
. | TRBJ2-3 | . | TRBV7-2 | 15 | TGTGCCAGCAGCTTAGGGGACTTCAACACAGATACGCAGTATTTT | CASSLGDFNTDTQYF
. | TRBJ1-3 | TRBD1 | TRBV9 | 16 | TGTGCCAGCAGCGCCCCTTTTACAGGGGCCGGAAACACCATATATTTT | CASSAPFTGAGNTIYF
. | TRBJ1-5 | . | TRBV19 | 14 | TGTGCCAGTCTGCGGGCACATAGCAATCAGCCCCAGCATTTT | CASLRAHSNQPQHF
. | TRBJ2-3 | . | TRBV5-1 | 15 | TGCGCCAGCAGCACCGGGAGCACAACGATGGATACGCAGTATTTT | CASSTGSTTMDTQYF
. | TRBJ2-1 | TRBD2 | TRBV6-2/TRBV6-3 | 14 | TGTGCCAGCAGTTGGACTAGCCCTAGCAATGAGCAGTTCTTC | CASSWTSPSNEQFF
. | TRBJ1-1 | TRBD1 | TRBV5-1 | 14 | TGCGCCAGCAGCTCGGGACAGCTAATCACTGAAGCTTTCTTT | CASSSGQLITEAFF
. | TRBJ2-3 | TRBD2 | TRBV28 | 14 | TGTGCCAGCAGTTTCGGGGGGAACACAGATACGCAGTATTTT | CASSFGGNTDTQYF
. | TRBJ1-2 | . | TRBV19 | 13 | TGTGCCTCTGGGAACAGGGCGGACTATGGCTACACCTTC | CASGNRADYGYTF
. | TRBJ1-4 | . | TRBV18 | 15 | TGTGCCAGCTCACCACCGGCCCCAACTAATGAAAAACTGTTTTTT | CASSPPAPTNEKLFF
. | TRBJ1-4 | TRBD1 | TRBV30 | 14 | TGTGCCTGGAGTTGGGGACAGGGGAATGAAAAACTGTTTTTT | CAWSWGQGNEKLFF
once | TRBJ1-2 | . | TRBV19 | 12 | TGTGCCAGTAGTCCACACGCAGGTGGCTACACCTTC | CASSPHAGGYTF
. | TRBJ2-6 | . | TRBV4-2 | 15 | TGTGCCAGCAGCCGCTACAGGGCTGGGGCCAACGTCCTGACTTTC | CASSRYRAGANVLTF
. | TRBJ1-2 | . | TRBV7-9 | 15 | TGTGCCAGCAGCTTAAATCTGGGGCTTAACTATGGCTACACCTTC | CASSLNLGLNYGYTF
few | TRBJ1-4 | . | TRBV3-1/TRBV3-2 | 15 | TGTGCCAGCAGCCCTGAAGGGGCTCCGAATGAAAAACTGTTTTTT | CASSPEGAPNEKLFF
once | TRBJ2-1 | . | TRBV15 | 14 | TGTGCCACCAGCAGAGATAGAGGGGGTAATGAGCAGTTCTTC | CATSRDRGGNEQFF
. | TRBJ1-6 | TRBD1 | TRBV6-6 | 16 | TGTGCCAGCACCAACCGTCCGGGGACAGGGAATTCACCCCTCCACTTT | CASTNRPGTGNSPLHF
. | TRBJ1-5 | . | TRBV5-1 | 17 | TGCGCCAGCAGCTTGGCAAAGGAGACAGCTCAAAATCAGCCCCAGCATTTT | CASSLAKETAQNQPQHF
. | TRBJ2-7 | TRBD1 | TRBV11-2 | 17 | TGTGCCAGCAGCTTAGGCTTCTCCGGACAGGGGGCTTACGAGCAGTACTTC | CASSLGFSGQGAYEQYF
. | TRBJ2-5 | TRBD1 | TRBV6-5 | 14 | TGTGCCAGCACTCGGACAGGGAACCTAGAGACCCAGTACTTC | CASTRTGNLETQYF
. | TRBJ2-7 | TRBD1 | TRBV5-6 | 14 | TGTGCCAGCAGCTGGGACAGGGGGTTGAGAGAGCAGTACTTC | CASSWDRGLREQYF
. | TRBJ1-5 | . | TRBV27 | 14 | TGTGCCAGCAGCCCTGGACTGCTCAATCAGCCCCAGCATTTT | CASSPGLLNQPQHF
once | TRBJ1-1 | . | TRBV6-1 | 12 | TGTGCCAGCGAAACGGGGGGACCTGAAGCTTTCTTT | CASETGGPEAFF
. | TRBJ2-2 | . | TRBV9 | 12 | TGTGCCAGCAGCGTAAGAGGCCGGGAGCTGTTTTTT | CASSVRGRELFF
. | TRBJ2-1 | . | TRBV4-1 | 17 | TGCGCCAGCAGCCAAGATAGAGCCCGAAGCTCCTACAATGAGCAGTTCTTC | CASSQDRARSSYNEQFF
. | TRBJ2-5 | TRBD1 | TRBV11-2 | 14 | TGTGCCAGCACCTCCGGGACAGGGCAAGAGACCCAGTACTTC | CASTSGTGQETQYF
. | TRBJ2-7 | TRBD2 | TRBV4-2 | 17 | TGTGCCAGCAGCCAAGGTCCTCGCGGGGGGTCCCCCTACGAGCAGTACTTC | CASSQGPRGGSPYEQYF
. | TRBJ1-6 | TRBD1 | TRBV6-1 | 15 | TGTGCCAGCAGTGAAGCTACAGGGGATCGATCACCCCTCCACTTT | CASSEATGDRSPLHF
. | TRBJ1-5 | . | TRBV4-1 | 16 | TGCGCCAGCAGCCAAGATCAGGGAAGGGTCAATCAGCCCCAGCATTTT | CASSQDQGRVNQPQHF
. | TRBJ1-2 | TRBD1 | TRBV7-9 | 16 | TGTGCCAGCAGCCCCGGGACAGGGGCTTATGGCTATGGCTACACCTTC | CASSPGTGAYGYGYTF